Shown below are 7 T cell receptor beta chains from a single sample sequenced in a study of cytomegalovirus exposure and HLA in healthy donors (dated by TCRdb to 2016 to 2017). Receptors were amplified or captured by the immunoSEQ multiplex PCR assay. For the multiplex PCR, a mixture combining 60 forward primers for TCR Vbeta segments and 13 reverse primers for TCR Jbeta segments was used. TCRdb retrieved this table from immuneACCESS and kept in-frame rearrangements only. Not all clones are present; in checked studies, unresolved V genes account for under half, and no reason is known for the remainder. The sample records some 200,000 clones, more than 75% of which are singletons. The top ten hold approximately 0.74% of the sample. The sample comprised PBMCs. The receptors derive from a woman younger than 30 in good health and CMV-seronegative.

The rearrangement joins TRBV19 to TRBJ2-7; TRBD2 agrees at 7 bases. The junction had 6 bases not matched to a gene; V was cut back by 3 bases and J by 4 bases. Germline V CDR1 and CDR2: LNHDA, SQIVND (reference sequence). CDR3 length: 14 residues. The CDR3 is CASSMGRDRYEQYF. The CDR3 region has the DNA TGTGCCAGTAGTATGGGGAGGGACCGATACGAGCAGTACTTC.

The rearrangement links TRBV9 to TRBJ2-7, with 9 positions matching TRBD2. CDR3 length equals 15 residues. V was clipped by 0 bases and J by 5 bases; unmatched bases: 6. The germline V gene encodes CDR1 SGDLS and CDR2 YYNGEE. The chain's CDR3 is CASSVAGGRGDEQYF. The CDR3 nucleotides are TGTGCCAGCAGCGTAGCTGGCGGGAGGGGCGACGAGCAGTACTTC.

The J gene is TRBJ2-2, the V gene TRBV10-2; 7 bases align to TRBD1. This CDR3 has 14 residues. V trimming: 6 bases; J trimming: 1 base; junction bases outside the gene matches: 2. CDR1 is WSHSY, CDR2 SAAADI, per germline. CDR3: CASSRTGNTGELFF. CDR3 DNA sequence: TGCGCCAGCAGCAGGACAGGGAACACCGGGGAGCTGTTTTTT.

On this clone: An end of the junction does not agree with germline; a read error may underlie this. The rearrangement uses TRBV7-9 and TRBJ1-1, with D unclear. Germline V CDR1 and CDR2: SEHNR, FQNEAQ (reference sequence). The CDR3 has 13 residues. The CDR3 DNA reads TGTTCCAGCAGGTCCGACAAGGACACTGAAGCTTTCTTT. The encoded protein is CSSRSDKDTEAFF.

The V and J genes are TRBV19 and TRBJ2-7; 10 nucleotides match TRBD1. The CDR3 has 16 residues. The V and J ends lost 6 bases and 4 bases, in that order; junction bases with no gene match: 12. Germline assignment: CDR1 LNHDA and CDR2 SQIVND (reference sequence). CDR3 nucleotide sequence: TGTGCCAGTAGACCGCGAAGTGGGACAGGGGAATACGAGCAGTACTTC. Residues: CASRPRSGTGEYEQYF.

CDR3 in amino acids: CASSYPQGAGTEAFF. CDR3 in DNA: TGTGCCAGCAGTTACCCACAGGGGGCAGGTACTGAAGCTTTCTTT. The chain joins TRBV6-6 to TRBJ1-1, with 9 bases that match TRBD1. The CDR3 has 15 residues. Germline V gene data show CDR1 as MNHNY and CDR2 as SVGAGI (reference sequence). V was pared by 2 bases and J by 5 bases, with 6 bases of the junction left unmatched.

The chain carries TRBV6-8 and TRBJ2-3, with D perhaps matching TRBD1 (5 bases). This CDR3 spans 16 amino acids. Trimming shortened V by 1 base and J by 5 bases, and 16 bases separated the two germline ends. The germline V gene encodes CDR1 MNHGY and CDR2 SAAAGT. This CDR3 is CASSYCRGLKGDTQYF. The DNA of the CDR3 is TGTGCCAGCAGTTACTGTAGGGGCCTCAAAGGAGATACGCAGTATTTT.